The 17 T cell receptor beta chains below come from one sample, sequenced in a study of T cell changes during pregnancy in multiple sclerosis. TCRdb keeps only in-frame clones here, not all; method: immunoSEQ multiplex PCR. In the table there are 90,000 to 100,000 clones, just over 90% of which are singletons. Specimen: peripheral blood, collected after pregnancy. The receptor set was obtained from a female donor in good health, enrolled as a control in a pregnancy study.

This clone has a single count. Since the CDR3 does not end with the conserved phenylalanine or tryptophan, this likely comes from a read error. It is unclear where the CDR3 begins or ends on the DNA, so no DNA is shown, and the CDR3 is as TCRdb lists it. V is TRBV9 and J is TRBJ1-2; TRBD1 reflects the table's D call only, with no check against the DNA. The CDR3 sequence runs 10 residues, both termini included. Germline CDR1 SGDLS, CDR2 YYNGEE. CDR3: CASGGQPVIL.

The chain is built from TRBV11-2 and TRBJ2-7; D is perhaps TRBD2 (5 bases). V was cut by 3 bases and J by 2 bases, with 11 bases left in between. Germline V gives CDR1 SGHAT, CDR2 FQNNGV. The CDR3 contains 14 residues. The CDR3 DNA sequence: TGTGCCAGCAGCTTGAGGGCAGTAGCCTACGAGCAGTACTTC. It encodes CASSLRAVAYEQYF. Combining the CDR3 with reference TRBV11-2 and TRBJ2-7 gives the whole variable domain EAGVAQSPRYKIIEKRQSVAFWCNPISGHATLYWYQQILGQGPKLLIQFQNNGVVDDSQLPKDRFSAERLKGVDSTLKIQPAKLEDSAVYLCASSLRAVAYEQYFGPGTRLTVT.

This sequence joins TRBV28 and TRBJ2-3; D unresolved. Germline-derived CDR1 and CDR2 are MDHEN and SYDVKM. The length of the CDR3 is 12 residues. Trimming took 5 bases from V and 7 from J, leaving 10 bases between them. CDR3 sequence: CASSAGRNTQYF. As DNA, the CDR3 is TGTGCCAGCAGTGCCGGTCGTAATACGCAGTATTTT.

This clone was observed a single time. J is TRBJ2-7 and V is TRBV21-1; TRBD2, the table's D call, lacks a check against the DNA. TRBV21-1 is recorded as a pseudogene. The CDR3 covers 12 residues. CDR3 sequence: CASSKEKREQYF. The CDR3 region has the DNA TGTGCCAGCAGCAAGGAGAAACGCGAGCAGTACTTC.

This sequence joins TRBV5-1 and TRBJ2-7, with 9 bases that match TRBD1. CDR3 length: 16 amino acids. V lost 3 bases to trimming and J lost 2 bases; unmatched junction nucleotides: 9. Germline lookup yields CDR1 SGHRS and CDR2 YFSETQ. Here the CDR3 reads CASSWMTGGLTYEQYF. In nucleotides, the CDR3 is TGCGCCAGCAGCTGGATGACAGGGGGGCTAACCTACGAGCAGTACTTC. The full variable domain, in which reference TRBV5-1 and TRBJ2-7 provide the parts outside the CDR3, is KAGVTQTPRYLIKTRGQQVTLSCSPISGHRSVSWYQQTPGQGLQFLFEYFSETQRNKGNFPGRFSGRQFSNSRSEMNVSTLELGDSALYLCASSWMTGGLTYEQYFGPGTRLTVT.

Ten or more counts support this clone. The genes are TRBV15 and TRBJ2-7, with 9 bases that match TRBD1. The CDR3 spans 15 residues. With V trimmed by 1 base and J by 2 bases, 3 bases remained unmatched. Per the germline V gene, CDR1 is LNHNV and CDR2 is YYDKDF (reference sequence). CDR3 in amino acids: CATSRGQGEAYEQYF. The CDR3 DNA follows: TGTGCCACCAGCAGAGGACAGGGGGAGGCCTACGAGCAGTACTTC.

The chain recombines TRBV11-3 with TRBJ1-1; D uncertain. CDR3 length equals 13 residues. V shed 2 bases and J shed 1 base, with 5 bases lying between them. The germline V gene has CDR1 SGHNT and CDR2 YENEEA. The CDR3, as DNA: TGTGCCAGCAGCTTATCATCGAACACTGAAGCTTTCTTT. Its translation is CASSLSSNTEAFF.

The CDR3 region is CASRVAGGPADTQYF. Here the CDR3 DNA reads TGTGCCAGCAGGGTAGCGGGAGGGCCCGCAGATACGCAGTATTTT. The chain has TRBV7-9 and TRBJ2-3, with 11 bases lining up with TRBD2. CDR1 and CDR2 (germline): SEHNR, FQNEAQ (reference sequence). The V and J ends lost 6 bases and 4 bases, in that order; junction bases with no gene match: 6. The CDR3 is 15 amino acids.

The CDR3 spells CASSQGEGSYNEQFF. DNA for the CDR3: TGTGCCAGCAGCCAAGGGGAGGGCTCCTACAATGAGCAGTTCTTC. The chain couples TRBV4-2 to TRBJ2-1; TRBD2 agrees at 7 bases. Trimming removed 1 base from V and 0 bases from J; junction bases left unmatched: 0. This CDR3 is built from 15 residues. The germline gives CDR1 LGHNA, CDR2 YNFKEQ.

The genes are TRBV19 and TRBJ1-5; D unresolved. The CDR3 length is 15 residues. Germline values: CDR1 LNHDA, CDR2 SQIVND (reference sequence). Deletions cut 3 bases from V and 2 bases from J, with 11 bases between. The CDR3 bases are TGTGCCAGTAGTATTCTCGGGTCGGGCAATCAGCCCCAGCATTTT. It codes for CASSILGSGNQPQHF.

The chain uses TRBV5-1 and TRBJ2-1; 11 nucleotides agree with TRBD2. The CDR3 spans 15 residues. Germline V gene lookup returns CDR1 SGHRS and CDR2 YFSETQ. The trim removed 4 bases at V and 3 bases at J, leaving 3 bases unmatched. The CDR3 spells CASSVLAGDYNEQFF. The CDR3 nucleotides read TGCGCCAGCAGCGTACTAGCGGGGGACTACAATGAGCAGTTCTTC.

This chain uses TRBV7-9 with TRBJ2-2; TRBD2 might be the D (5 bases). The CDR3 spans 15 residues. CDR1 is SEHNR and CDR2 is FQNEAQ in the germline V gene (reference sequence). V lost 10 bases to trimming and J lost 1 base, with 16 bases between them. The CDR3 bases are TGTGCCATCCACCAGTCCCGGGGGAACACCGGGGAGCTGTTTTTT. Protein: CAIHQSRGNTGELFF.

This chain links TRBV6-6 with TRBJ1-1; no clear D. Trimming pared 2 bases from V and 6 bases from J, leaving 10 bases between. The CDR3 is 13 residues long. CDR1 and CDR2 (germline): MNHNY, SVGAGI (reference sequence). The DNA of the CDR3 is TGTGCCAGCAGTTACGCGAGGCTATCTGAAGCTTTCTTT. Translation gives CASSYARLSEAFF.

The V and J genes are TRBV29-1 and TRBJ1-2; D is undetermined. In germline, CDR1 is SQVTM, CDR2 ANQGSEA. This CDR3 has 13 residues. The germline V and J ends were trimmed by 4 bases and 7 bases, with 16 bases remaining between them. The CDR3 here is CSVVGSTASGYTF. The CDR3 nucleotides are TGCAGCGTTGTCGGGTCCACGGCCAGTGGCTACACCTTC.

This chain links TRBV25-1 with TRBJ1-1, with D hard to call. The germline V and J ends were trimmed by 1 base and 4 bases, with 13 bases remaining between them. This CDR3 comprises 15 residues. Germline values: CDR1 MGHDK, CDR2 SYGVNS. CDR3 sequence (DNA): TGTGCCAGCAGTGAATCGCGACTAATGGGCACTGAAGCTTTCTTT. It translates to CASSESRLMGTEAFF.

The chain uses TRBV19 and TRBJ1-1, with D tentatively TRBD1 (5 bases). Germline V CDR1 and CDR2: LNHDA, SQIVND (reference sequence). The CDR3 length is 12 residues. Trimming shortened V by 11 bases and J by 4 bases, and 14 bases separated the two germline ends. The CDR3 spells CAVQMGPTEAFF. Written as DNA, the CDR3 is TGTGCCGTCCAGATGGGGCCCACTGAAGCTTTCTTT.

The J gene is TRBJ2-1, the V gene TRBV21-1; the table gives TRBD1 as D, unverified against the DNA. TRBV21-1 is reported as a pseudogene. The CDR3 loop spans 19 amino acids. CDR3 amino acids: CAGDRENQPAPPPYNEQFF. In DNA form, the CDR3 reads TGTGCCGGGGACAGGGAGAACCAACCCGCCCCACCACCCTACAATGAGCAGTTCTTC.